A single sample gave rise to the 13 T cell receptor beta chains below, sequenced in a study of blood T cells in healthy people across ages. A second PCR of 7 to 11 cycles used a sample-barcoded 5' primer and a J-beta primer mix. TCRdb re-derived calls from the 5' RACE reads in MiXCR, one entry per CDR3 protein. Counted here are roughly 800,000 distinct CDR3 sequences, 55% to 75% occurring once; the ten biggest clones make up 20% to 25%. Material for sequencing was blood. All receptors derive from a man aged 25 to 45 in good health.

This clonotype was seen a few times. V usage is TRBV6-6 and J usage is TRBJ1-2; 7 nucleotides match TRBD1. The CDR3 length is 16 residues. The ends lost 6 bases at V and 3 bases at J; junction bases unmatched: 13. Germline assignment: CDR1 MNHNY and CDR2 SVGAGI (reference sequence). The CDR3 protein is CASSPAQGESDYGYTF. The CDR3 DNA sequence: TGTGCCAGCAGCCCCGCCCAGGGGGAAAGCGACTATGGCTACACCTTC.

The V gene is TRBV5-6, the J gene TRBJ2-5; unclear D gene. CDR1 is SGHDT and CDR2 is YYEEEE in the germline V gene. This CDR3 has 16 residues. Trimming pared 1 base from V and 3 bases from J, leaving 16 bases between. CDR3 residues: CASSLKGWERKETQYF. Written as DNA, the CDR3 is TGTGCCAGCAGCTTGAAAGGGTGGGAACGGAAAGAGACCCAGTACTTC.

This sequence joins TRBV15 and TRBJ2-5; 8 nucleotides line up with TRBD1. V lost 4 bases and J lost 0; bases outside the gene matches: 7. There are 16 residues in the CDR3. Germline CDR1 and CDR2: LNHNV and YYDKDF (reference sequence). Here the CDR3 reads CATSNRGFQYQETQYF. The CDR3 DNA sequence: TGTGCCACCAGCAACAGGGGGTTCCAGTACCAAGAGACCCAGTACTTC.

This clonotype was found a few times. The genes are TRBV7-8 and TRBJ2-4; D uncertain. The J call may be incorrect, as the DNA end agrees better with TRBJ2-5. CDR1 is SGHVS, CDR2 FQNEAQ, per germline. The CDR3 totals 14 residues. CDR3 coding DNA: TGTGCCAGCAGCTTAGTCGTGTCTGGGGAGACCCAGTACTTC. Translated: CASSLVVSGETQYF.

In this sample, this clonotype turned up a few times. The chain combines TRBV7-9 with TRBJ2-1; unclear D gene. This CDR3 comprises 15 residues. CDR1 and CDR2 (germline): SEHNR, FQNEAQ (reference sequence). Trimming removed 2 bases at V and 8 bases at J, with 16 bases between. The CDR3: CASSLNPLGGDEQFF. CDR3 coding DNA: TGTGCCAGCAGCTTAAATCCGCTGGGTGGCGATGAGCAGTTCTTC.

This rearrangement joins TRBV10-2 to TRBJ1-2, with 7 bases identical to TRBD1. The CDR3 is 15 amino acids. V lost 3 bases to trimming and J lost 7 bases; unmatched junction nucleotides: 11. From germline, CDR1 is WSHSY and CDR2 SAAADI. CDR3 region: CASSDLIGQVRGYTF. CDR3 nucleotide sequence: TGCGCCAGCAGTGACCTAATCGGACAGGTCCGTGGCTACACCTTC.

This sequence joins TRBV20-1 and TRBJ2-5, with 13 bases fitting TRBD2. With 5 bases clipped from V and 4 bases from J, the junction kept 4 bases outside the gene matches. The length of the CDR3 is 14 residues. Germline V gene sequence: CDR1 DFQATT, CDR2 SNEGSKA (reference sequence). The CDR3 DNA follows: TGCAGTGCTCACCGGACTAGCGGGGGAGAGACCCAGTACTTC. This translates into CSAHRTSGGETQYF.

The chain couples TRBV20-1 to TRBJ2-1, with D hard to call. Germline V gene lookup returns CDR1 DFQATT and CDR2 SNEGSKA (reference sequence). The ends were cut back, 6 bases at V and 7 bases at J, with 22 bases in the middle. CDR3 size: 15 residues. The CDR3 region is CSANSPGRVENEQFF. CDR3 nucleotides: TGCAGTGCAAACTCACCCGGAAGGGTAGAAAATGAGCAGTTCTTC.

This chain joins TRBV20-1 and TRBJ1-2; 8 positions agree with TRBD1. Trimming removed 6 bases from V and 2 bases from J; junction bases left unmatched: 11. The CDR3 is 15 amino acids. Germline CDR1 and CDR2: DFQATT and SNEGSKA (reference sequence). The CDR3 sequence is CSARKGGTGNYGYTF. CDR3 DNA sequence: TGCAGTGCCCGGAAAGGCGGGACAGGCAACTATGGCTACACCTTC.

This clonotype is a singleton in its sample. This chain joins TRBV2 and TRBJ2-3; 9 nucleotides match TRBD2. Trimming cost V 2 bases and J 2 bases; bases outside gene matches: 2. Germline V gene data show CDR1 as SNHLY and CDR2 as FYNNEI. The CDR3 contains 15 residues. The CDR3 nucleotides are TGTGCCAGCAGTGAACGCGGGGGGGACACAGATACGCAGTATTTT. Translation gives CASSERGGDTDTQYF.

V and J are TRBV29-1 and TRBJ2-1; no clear D gene. Gene TRBJ2-7 matches the end of the DNA better, so the J call may be wrong. Germline V lookup: CDR1 SQVTM, CDR2 ANQGSEA. The CDR3 spans 16 residues. The CDR3, as DNA: TGCAGCGTTGAAGCTCCAGGCTGGAGCTCCTACAATGAGCAGTACTTC. Its protein product is CSVEAPGWSSYNEQYF.

The V call is TRBV11-2, the J call TRBJ2-1; 9 positions agree with TRBD2. Trimming took 4 bases from V and 7 from J; bases not matched to a gene: 11. Germline V lookup: CDR1 SGHAT, CDR2 FQNNGV. The CDR3 runs to 16 residues. Written as DNA, the CDR3 is TGTGCCAGCAGCTCGACGGGGACTAGCTGGGGGAATGAGCAGTTCTTC. The encoded protein is CASSSTGTSWGNEQFF.

The chain recombines TRBV4-3 with TRBJ2-1; 7 bases fit TRBD1. The CDR3 sequence is 14 residues long. The V and J ends lost 4 bases and 10 bases, in that order; junction bases with no gene match: 10. Germline V gene data show CDR1 as LGHNA and CDR2 as YSLEER. The CDR3 is CASSPILRDSEQFF. CDR3 DNA sequence: TGCGCCAGCAGCCCTATCTTACGGGACAGCGAGCAGTTCTTC.